These 14 T cell receptor beta chains share one sample of origin, sequenced in a study of shared T cell receptors in the human thymus. The protocol was immunoSEQ multiplex PCR, while the TCRdb copy is restricted to in-frame clones and leaves out a portion. The table has 600,000 or so clones, around 87% seen once. These data also formed part of another study, on human thymus T cells.

Sequenced sample: thymocytes. All receptors derive from a boy less than two years old with a congenital heart defect.

The V gene is TRBV28, the J gene TRBJ2-2, with TRBD1 as a possible D gene (6 bases). This CDR3 has 14 residues. The germline gives CDR1 MDHEN, CDR2 SYDVKM. V lost 5 bases and J 6 bases, leaving 13 bases between the germline ends. This chain's CDR3 is CASSIIYRAGELFF. The CDR3 region has the DNA TGTGCCAGCAGTATAATATACAGGGCCGGGGAGCTGTTTTTT.

The chain has TRBV6-5 and TRBJ2-1; 11 bases fit TRBD2. Germline-derived CDR1 and CDR2 are MNHEY and SVGAGI. The CDR3 has 15 residues. The trim removed 6 bases at V and 5 bases at J, leaving 6 bases unmatched. CDR3 nucleotide sequence: TGTGCCAGCAGCAACCTAGCGGGAGGTGACAATGAGCAGTTCTTC. This encodes CASSNLAGGDNEQFF.

This chain joins TRBV30 and TRBJ1-5; 9 positions match TRBD1. The CDR3 totals 14 residues. Germline CDR1 reads GTSNPN; CDR2 reads SVGIG (reference sequence). J was trimmed by 6 bases and V by 3 bases; bases with no gene match: 6. The CDR3, as DNA: TGTGCCTGGAGCCACCGACAGGGGGTTCAGCCCCAGCATTTT. This gives the protein CAWSHRQGVQPQHF.

V gene TRBV10-3 combines with J gene TRBJ2-3, with D maybe TRBD1 (6 bases). The CDR3 has 16 residues. The V end was cut by 3 bases, the J end by 3 bases, with 16 bases between. The V gene's germline CDR1 is ENHRY and CDR2 SYGVKD. The CDR3, as DNA: TGTGCCATCAGTGACTTAGACAGGCCGGGGACAGATACGCAGTATTTT. Its translation: CAISDLDRPGTDTQYF.

The J gene is TRBJ2-7, the V gene TRBV28; 9 nucleotides match TRBD1. After removal of 3 bases from V and 2 bases from J, the junction contained 5 bases not matched to a gene. Germline V gene lookup returns CDR1 MDHEN and CDR2 SYDVKM. The CDR3 loop spans 15 amino acids. The CDR3 DNA reads TGTGCCAGCAGTTTTCCTCGGGACAGGGCCTACGAGCAGTACTTC. This codes for CASSFPRDRAYEQYF.

V and J are TRBV14 and TRBJ1-6, with a possible D match to TRBD1 (5 bases). V lost 4 bases, J lost 15 bases, and 13 bases lay in between. From germline, CDR1 is SGHDN and CDR2 FVKESK. This CDR3 spans 12 amino acids. The CDR3 nucleotides are TGTGCCAGCAGCCCAGTCGGGGGGGTCCTCCACTTT. Residues: CASSPVGGVLHF.

J is TRBJ1-3 and V is TRBV25-1, with 8 nucleotides matching TRBD1. Germline-derived CDR1 and CDR2 are MGHDK and SYGVNS. Trimming at V came to 7 bases and at J to 4 bases, leaving 3 bases not matched to a gene. The CDR3 has 13 residues. The CDR3 reads CASKTGAGNTIYF. The CDR3 DNA reads as TGTGCCAGCAAGACAGGGGCGGGAAACACCATATATTTT.

The table lists this clone with a few counts. V and J are TRBV4-3 and TRBJ2-7, with no clear D. The germline gives CDR1 LGHNA, CDR2 YSLEER. This CDR3 has 14 residues. The V and J ends lost 0 bases and 3 bases respectively, with 9 bases between them. The CDR3 bases are TGCGCCAGCAGCCAAGAATCCGGGTTCTACGAGCAGTACTTC. Its translation is CASSQESGFYEQYF.

The chain recombines TRBV28 with TRBJ2-3, with 8 bases aligning to TRBD2. CDR3 length: 15 amino acids. J lost 2 bases, V lost 6 bases, and 7 bases had no gene match. CDR1 and CDR2 from the germline V gene are MDHEN and SYDVKM. This CDR3 is CASRLGLGDTDTQYF. The CDR3 DNA reads as TGTGCCAGCAGGTTGGGACTAGGAGACACAGATACGCAGTATTTT.

The chain links TRBV7-2 to TRBJ2-7, with D unresolved. Trimming pared 2 bases from V and 5 bases from J, leaving 10 bases between. This CDR3 comprises 13 residues. Germline loops: CDR1 SGHTA, CDR2 FQGNSA. Here the CDR3 DNA reads TGTGCCAGCAGCTTAAAGCCTCCCCACGAGCAGTACTTC. Protein product: CASSLKPPHEQYF. Looking up the rest from reference TRBV7-2 and TRBJ2-7 gives the full variable domain: GAGVSQSPSNKVTEKGKDVELRCDPISGHTALYWYRQSLGQGLEFLIYFQGNSAPDKSGLPSDRFSAERTGGSVSTLTIQRTQQEDSAVYLCASSLKPPHEQYFGPGTRLTVT.

The V call is TRBV5-1, the J call TRBJ1-2; perhaps TRBD1 as D (5 bases). The length of the CDR3 is 18 residues. Looked up from germline, CDR1 is SGHRS and CDR2 is YFSETQ. V shed 4 bases and J shed 4 bases, with 26 bases lying between them. This chain's CDR3 is CASSRTEHSQGAGYGYTF. CDR3 sequence (DNA): TGCGCCAGCAGCCGTACCGAGCACTCACAAGGGGCTGGCTATGGCTACACCTTC.

The V and J genes are TRBV13 and TRBJ2-5, with 8 bases identical to TRBD1. The CDR3 sequence is 15 residues long. V gave up 0 bases and J gave up 1 base; unmatched junction bases: 1. Germline lookup yields CDR1 PRHDT and CDR2 FYEKMQ (reference sequence). The CDR3 DNA sequence: TGTGCCAGCAGCTTAGGGGGGACAGGCCAAGAGACCCAGTACTTC. Amino acid sequence: CASSLGGTGQETQYF.

This clone has just a few counts. The chain links TRBV4-3 to TRBJ2-2; TRBD1 matches at 7 bases. CDR1 is LGHNA and CDR2 is YSLEER in the germline V gene. The CDR3 runs to 22 residues. V gave up 0 bases and J gave up 0 bases; unmatched junction bases: 19. The CDR3 loop reads CASSQDSRTGTELTANTGELFF. CDR3 in DNA: TGCGCCAGCAGCCAAGATTCACGGACCGGGACAGAGCTCACGGCGAACACCGGGGAGCTGTTTTTT.

In this sample, this clone turned up once. The V and J genes are TRBV30 and TRBJ1-2; 9 nucleotides line up with TRBD1. Looked up from germline, CDR1 is GTSNPN and CDR2 is SVGIG (reference sequence). The ends lost 0 bases at V and 7 bases at J; junction bases unmatched: 3. The CDR3 is made up of 13 amino acids. The CDR3 bases are TGTGCCTGGAGTGTACAGGGGGCGGGTGGCTACACCTTC. This encodes CAWSVQGAGGYTF.